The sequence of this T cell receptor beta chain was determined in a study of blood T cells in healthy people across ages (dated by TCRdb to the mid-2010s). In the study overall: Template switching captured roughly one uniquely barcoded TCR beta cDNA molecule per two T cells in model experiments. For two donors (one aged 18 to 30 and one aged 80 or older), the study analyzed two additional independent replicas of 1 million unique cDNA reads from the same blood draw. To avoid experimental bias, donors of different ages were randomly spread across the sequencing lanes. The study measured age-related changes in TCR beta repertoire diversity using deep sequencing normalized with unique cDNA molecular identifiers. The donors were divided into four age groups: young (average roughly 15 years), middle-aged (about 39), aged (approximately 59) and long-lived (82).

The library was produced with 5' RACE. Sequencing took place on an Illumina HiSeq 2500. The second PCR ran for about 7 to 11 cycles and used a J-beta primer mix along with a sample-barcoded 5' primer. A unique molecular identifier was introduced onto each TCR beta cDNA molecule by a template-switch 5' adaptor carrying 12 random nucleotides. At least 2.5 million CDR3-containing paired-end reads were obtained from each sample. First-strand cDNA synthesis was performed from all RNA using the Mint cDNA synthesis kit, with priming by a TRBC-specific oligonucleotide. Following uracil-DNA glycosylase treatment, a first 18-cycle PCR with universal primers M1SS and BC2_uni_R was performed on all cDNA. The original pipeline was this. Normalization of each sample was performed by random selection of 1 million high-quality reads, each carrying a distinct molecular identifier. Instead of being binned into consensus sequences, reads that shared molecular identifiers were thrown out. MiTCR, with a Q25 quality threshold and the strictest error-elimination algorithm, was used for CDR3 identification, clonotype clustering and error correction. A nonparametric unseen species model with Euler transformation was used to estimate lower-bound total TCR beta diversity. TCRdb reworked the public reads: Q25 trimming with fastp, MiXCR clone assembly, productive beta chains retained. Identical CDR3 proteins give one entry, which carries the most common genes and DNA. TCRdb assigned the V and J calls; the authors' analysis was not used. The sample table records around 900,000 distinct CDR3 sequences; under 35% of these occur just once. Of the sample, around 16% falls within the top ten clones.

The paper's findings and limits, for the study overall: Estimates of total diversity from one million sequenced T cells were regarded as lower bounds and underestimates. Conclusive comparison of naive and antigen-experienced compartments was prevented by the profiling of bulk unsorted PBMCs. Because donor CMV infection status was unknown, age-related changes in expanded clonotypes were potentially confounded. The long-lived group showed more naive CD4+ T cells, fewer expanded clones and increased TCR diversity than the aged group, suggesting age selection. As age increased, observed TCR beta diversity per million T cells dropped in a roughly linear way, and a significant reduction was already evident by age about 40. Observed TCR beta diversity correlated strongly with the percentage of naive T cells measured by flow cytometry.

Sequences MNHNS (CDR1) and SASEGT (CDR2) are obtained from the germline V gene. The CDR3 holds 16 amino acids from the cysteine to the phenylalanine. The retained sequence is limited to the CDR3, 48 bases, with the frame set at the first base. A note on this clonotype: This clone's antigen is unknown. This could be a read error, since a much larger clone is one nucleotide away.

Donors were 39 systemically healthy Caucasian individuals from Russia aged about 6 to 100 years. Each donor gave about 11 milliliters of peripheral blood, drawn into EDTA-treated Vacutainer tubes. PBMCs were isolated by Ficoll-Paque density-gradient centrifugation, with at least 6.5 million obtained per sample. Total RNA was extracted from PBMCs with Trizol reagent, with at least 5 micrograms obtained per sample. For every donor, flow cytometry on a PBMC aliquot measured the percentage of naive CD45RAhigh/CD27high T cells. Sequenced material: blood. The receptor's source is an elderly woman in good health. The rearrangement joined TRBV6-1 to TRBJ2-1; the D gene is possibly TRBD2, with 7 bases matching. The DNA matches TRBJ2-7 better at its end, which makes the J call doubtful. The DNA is TGTGCCAGCAGTGTGGCGGGGGCCAGCTCCTACAATGAGCAGTACTTC. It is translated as CASSVAGASSYNEQYF.